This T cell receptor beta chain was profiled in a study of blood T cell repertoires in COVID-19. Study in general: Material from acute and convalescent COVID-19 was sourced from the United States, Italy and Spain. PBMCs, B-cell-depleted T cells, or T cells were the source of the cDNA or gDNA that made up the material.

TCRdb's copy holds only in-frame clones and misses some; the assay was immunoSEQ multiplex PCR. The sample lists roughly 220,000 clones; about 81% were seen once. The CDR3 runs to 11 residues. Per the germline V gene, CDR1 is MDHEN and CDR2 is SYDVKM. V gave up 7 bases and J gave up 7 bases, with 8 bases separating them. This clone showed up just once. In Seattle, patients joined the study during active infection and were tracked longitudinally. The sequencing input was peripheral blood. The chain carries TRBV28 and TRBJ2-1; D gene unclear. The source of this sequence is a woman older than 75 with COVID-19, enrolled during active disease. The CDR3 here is CASISANEQFF. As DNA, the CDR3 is TGTGCCAGCATCAGCGCAAATGAGCAGTTCTTC.